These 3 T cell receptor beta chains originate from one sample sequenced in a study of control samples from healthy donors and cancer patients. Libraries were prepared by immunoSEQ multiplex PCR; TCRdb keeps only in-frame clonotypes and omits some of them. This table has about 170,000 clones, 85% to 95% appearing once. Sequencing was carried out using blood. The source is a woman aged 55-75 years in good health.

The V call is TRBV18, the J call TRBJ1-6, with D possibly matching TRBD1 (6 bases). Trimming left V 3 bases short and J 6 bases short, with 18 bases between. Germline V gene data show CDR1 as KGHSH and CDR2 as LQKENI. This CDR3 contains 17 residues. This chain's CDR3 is CASSPRGPEPINSPLHF. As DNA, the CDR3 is TGTGCCAGCTCACCCAGGGGCCCCGAACCTATTAATTCACCCCTCCACTTT.

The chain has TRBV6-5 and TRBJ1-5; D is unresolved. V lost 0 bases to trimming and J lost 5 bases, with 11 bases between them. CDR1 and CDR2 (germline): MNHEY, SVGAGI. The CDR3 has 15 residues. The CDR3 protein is CASSYSSGRDQPQHF. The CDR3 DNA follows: TGTGCCAGCAGTTACTCGTCGGGAAGAGATCAGCCCCAGCATTTT.

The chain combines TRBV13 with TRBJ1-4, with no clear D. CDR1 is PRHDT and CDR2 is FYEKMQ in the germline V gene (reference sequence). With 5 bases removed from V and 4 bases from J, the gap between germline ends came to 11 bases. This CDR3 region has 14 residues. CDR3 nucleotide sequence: TGTGCCAGCAGCCTACGTGGGGTTAATGAAAAACTGTTTTTT. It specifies CASSLRGVNEKLFF.